Presented here are 29 T cell receptor beta chains from one specimen sequenced in a study of T cells in Graves' hyperthyroidism and ophthalmopathy. Amplification targeted TCR beta CDR3 regions from RNA transcripts. During a first-round RT-PCR of the TCR CDR3, the HTBI primer set was used. Each CDR3 protein gets one entry after TCRdb re-called the multiplex PCR reads with MiXCR. Of 450,000 to 700,000 distinct CDR3 sequences listed, roughly 46% are singletons. Sequences were obtained from peripheral blood or thyroid tissue (not recorded which). These receptors originate from a woman under 30 with Graves' hyperthyroidism.

This clonotype was recorded at least ten times. The rearrangement joins TRBV12-3 or TRBV12-4 to TRBJ2-6; D is possibly TRBD1 (6 bases). CDR3 length: 19 residues. V was clipped by 6 bases and J by 0 bases, with 21 bases between them. The CDR3, as DNA: TGTGCCAGCAGCACCGTCCCGACAGGTCATATCTCTGGGGCCAACGTCCTGACTTTC. It encodes CASSTVPTGHISGANVLTF.

The chain links TRBV29-1 to TRBJ2-5, with TRBD1 matching 11 bases. The CDR3 loop spans 13 amino acids. V lost 8 bases to trimming and J lost 4 bases; unmatched junction nucleotides: 6. Germline CDR1 and CDR2: SQVTM and ANQGSEA. The CDR3 DNA follows: TGCAGCTCCGGGACAGGGGGTGGAGAGACCCAGTACTTC. It translates to CSSGTGGGETQYF.

This clonotype was picked up many times. As DNA, the CDR3 is TGTGCCAGCAGTACCCAGGGCCAGCCCCAGCATTTT. Translation gives CASSTQGQPQHF. This chain connects TRBV27 to TRBJ1-5; D is perhaps TRBD1 (5 bases). The V end was cut by 5 bases, the J end by 7 bases, with 9 bases between. Germline assignment: CDR1 MNHEY and CDR2 SMNVEV (reference sequence). CDR3 length: 12 amino acids.

As for this clonotype: A read error is likely, as this CDR3 ends without the conserved phenylalanine or tryptophan. The limits of the CDR3 on the DNA are not certain, so only TCRdb's listed CDR3 is given. V is TRBV20-1 and J is TRBJ2-5; the table calls TRBD2, which could not be checked here. Germline assignment: CDR1 DFQATT and CDR2 SNEGSKA (reference sequence). The length of the CDR3 is 9 amino acids, counting both ends. The CDR3 sequence is CSARGSGTS.

The genes are TRBV29-1 and TRBJ2-5, with D perhaps TRBD1 or TRBD2 (6 bases each). This CDR3 comprises 13 residues. V lost 4 bases and J 9 bases, leaving 18 bases between the germline ends. Germline CDR1 and CDR2: SQVTM and ANQGSEA. CDR3 sequence: CSVGGGRGQPQYF. The CDR3, as DNA: TGCAGCGTTGGAGGGGGGAGAGGTCAGCCCCAGTACTTC. Together with reference TRBV29-1 and TRBJ2-5, the CDR3 gives the full variable domain: SAVISQKPSRDICQRGTSLTIQCQVDSQVTMMFWYRQQPGQSLTLIATANQGSEATYESGFVIDKFPISRPNLTFSTLTVSNMSPEDSSIYLCSVGGGRGQPQYFGPGTRLLVL.

This clonotype appeared many times. CDR3 DNA sequence: TGTGCCAGCAGCTTAGTTGCGGGAGGGCGCTACGAGCAGTACTTC. It encodes CASSLVAGGRYEQYF. This chain uses TRBV7-9 with TRBJ2-7, with 9 bases aligning to TRBD2. The CDR3 has 15 residues. Germline-derived CDR1 and CDR2 are SEHNR and FQNEAQ (reference sequence). The V and J ends lost 1 base and 3 bases, in that order; junction bases with no gene match: 4.

This clonotype has just a few counts. CDR3 region: CASSLRAGSNEQYF. The CDR3 nucleotides are TGTGCCAGCAGCCTCCGGGCTGGGTCCAACGAGCAGTACTTC. V usage is TRBV7-2 and J usage is TRBJ2-7; no firm D call. The CDR3 runs 14 residues. With 5 bases removed from V and 5 bases from J, the gap between germline ends came to 16 bases. Germline lookup yields CDR1 SGHTA and CDR2 FQGNSA.

The V call is TRBV12-3 or TRBV12-4, the J call TRBJ1-5, with D hard to call. Between the trimmed V and J ends, which lost 2 bases and 0 bases, there was a span of 11 bases. The CDR3 extends over 16 amino acids. CDR3 nucleotide sequence: TGTGCCAGCAGTTTATCTGGGTCCTATAGCAATCAGCCCCAGCATTTT. It yields the protein CASSLSGSYSNQPQHF.

This clonotype turned up a few times. The chain combines TRBV30 with TRBJ2-2; D is uncertain. In germline, CDR1 is GTSNPN, CDR2 SVGIG (reference sequence). This CDR3 region has 15 residues. V was cut by 0 bases and J by 5 bases, with 13 bases left in between. The CDR3 sequence is CAWSVSPHSTGELFF. The CDR3 coding sequence is TGTGCCTGGAGTGTAAGTCCCCACTCAACCGGGGAGCTGTTTTTT.

The chain combines TRBV7-2 with TRBJ2-7, with TRBD1 matching over 7 bases. The V and J ends lost 2 bases and 2 bases, in that order; junction bases with no gene match: 3. In germline, CDR1 is SGHTA, CDR2 FQGNSA. CDR3 length equals 14 residues. The CDR3: CASSLTGAAYEQYF. CDR3 DNA sequence: TGTGCCAGCAGCTTAACAGGGGCGGCCTACGAGCAGTACTTC.

This sequence joins TRBV6-1 and TRBJ1-5, with D uncertain. This CDR3 contains 13 residues. V lost 4 bases and J 9 bases, leaving 13 bases between the germline ends. Germline loops: CDR1 MNHNS, CDR2 SASEGT. DNA for the CDR3: TGTGCCAGCAGTGTCCCCGGGGAGCGGCCCCAGCATTTT. Translation: CASSVPGERPQHF.

On this clonotype: A read error may account for a junction end that differs from germline. The chain employs TRBV20-1 and TRBJ1-5; D perhaps matches TRBD1 (6 bases). Germline lookup yields CDR1 DFQATT and CDR2 SNEGSKA (reference sequence). The CDR3 runs to 16 residues. The CDR3 loop is CSARDRGGAGNQPQHF. CDR3 nucleotide sequence: TGCAGTGCTAGAGATCGTGGGGGGGCTGGCAATCAGCCCCAACATTTT.

This chain uses TRBV5-4 with TRBJ2-7; D is possibly TRBD2 (5 bases). The V end was cut by 0 bases, the J end by 1 base, with 14 bases between. From germline, CDR1 is SGHNT and CDR2 YYREEE (reference sequence). This CDR3 has 16 residues. The CDR3 protein is CASSLGGDIRSYEQYF. The CDR3 nucleotides are TGTGCCAGCAGCTTGGGGGGAGATATCAGGTCCTACGAGCAGTACTTC.

This clonotype has only a few counts. The rearrangement joins TRBV24-1 to TRBJ1-2, with D possibly matching TRBD1 (6 bases). V lost 8 bases, J lost 8 bases, and 11 bases lay in between. Germline lookup yields CDR1 KGHDR and CDR2 SFDVKD. This CDR3 contains 11 residues. CDR3 in DNA: TGTGCCACCAAGACAGGCGACGGCTACACCTTC. Its protein is CATKTGDGYTF.

The gene calls are TRBV5-1 and TRBJ2-7; D gene ambiguous. V was trimmed by 1 base and J by 6 bases, leaving 14 bases between them. CDR1 SGHRS and CDR2 YFSETQ come from the germline V gene. CDR3 length equals 14 residues. The CDR3 reads CASSLQQQRAEQYF. As DNA, the CDR3 is TGCGCCAGCAGCTTGCAGCAACAAAGGGCCGAGCAGTACTTC.

This clonotype was observed a single time. The CDR3 spells CASSLDGGGEAFF. The CDR3 bases are TGTGCCAGCAGTTTAGACGGGGGGGGTGAAGCTTTCTTT. This rearrangement joins TRBV9 to TRBJ1-1; D is possibly TRBD1 (5 bases). The germline V gene has CDR1 SGDLS and CDR2 YYNGEE. The length of the CDR3 is 13 residues. Trimming removed 5 bases from V and 7 bases from J, with 15 bases in between.

The V gene is TRBV2, the J gene TRBJ2-5; TRBD2 matches at 12 bases. Germline loops: CDR1 SNHLY, CDR2 FYNNEI. The CDR3 runs 15 residues. V was clipped by 6 bases and J by 2 bases; unmatched bases: 4. DNA of the CDR3: TGTGCCAGCAGCAGACTAGCGGGAGTACAAGAGACCCAGTACTTC. It yields the protein CASSRLAGVQETQYF.

This chain connects TRBV5-4 to TRBJ2-5, with unresolved D. TRBJ2-1 explains the end of the DNA better; the J call may be wrong. Germline CDR1 is SGHNT and CDR2 is YYREEE (reference sequence). CDR3 size: 15 residues. As DNA, the CDR3 is TGTGCCAGCAGCTTGGTGGCGTACTCCTACAATGAGCAGTTCTTC. Encoded protein: CASSLVAYSYNEQFF.

This clonotype was detected once. This chain links TRBV12-3 or TRBV12-4 with TRBJ2-7; TRBD1 aligns across 9 bases. The CDR3 sequence is 14 residues long. With 6 bases clipped from V and 3 bases from J, the junction kept 6 bases outside the gene matches. CDR3 nucleotide sequence: TGTGCCAGCAGCACATGGGGACAGGGCTACGAGCAGTACTTC. Its translation: CASSTWGQGYEQYF.

This clonotype came up a few times. The chain is built from TRBV19 and TRBJ2-1; 8 positions agree with TRBD1. The V segment lost 2 bases and the J segment 4 bases; nucleotides outside the gene matches: 1. CDR3 length: 14 residues. Germline loops: CDR1 LNHDA, CDR2 SQIVND (reference sequence). The CDR3 loop reads CASSIQGAYNEQFF. For the CDR3, the DNA is TGTGCCAGTAGTATACAGGGGGCTTACAATGAGCAGTTCTTC.

This clonotype showed up many times. The CDR3 nucleotides read TGTGCCAGCAGCTCGTACACAGGGGGCTATCAAGAGACCCAGTACTTC. Protein sequence: CASSSYTGGYQETQYF. The chain joins TRBV11-3 to TRBJ2-5, with TRBD1 matching 9 bases. J lost 2 bases, V lost 4 bases, and 8 bases had no gene match. The germline CDR1 and CDR2 sequences are SGHNT and YENEEA. The CDR3 runs to 16 residues.

This clonotype has at least ten counts. The chain is built from TRBV29-1 and TRBJ2-7; TRBD2 matches at 7 bases. The J segment lost 4 bases and the V segment lost 7 bases, leaving 16 bases of the junction unmatched. The CDR3 is 15 amino acids. CDR1 is SQVTM and CDR2 is ANQGSEA in the germline V gene. CDR3 bases: TGCAGCGCCAGGAGCTTCGGGAGGAGGCGGTACGAGCAGTACTTC. As protein: CSARSFGRRRYEQYF.

This chain uses TRBV12-3 or TRBV12-4 with TRBJ2-3; 13 bases are shared with TRBD2. The CDR3 contains 15 residues. V lost 9 bases, J lost 6 bases, and 9 bases stayed unmatched. The CDR3: CASQTSGRLSDTQYF. The CDR3 nucleotides read TGTGCCAGTCAGACTAGCGGGAGGCTGTCCGATACGCAGTATTTT.

The rearrangement links TRBV29-1 to TRBJ1-4, with D possibly TRBD1 on 5 matching bases. Germline CDR1 is SQVTM and CDR2 is ANQGSEA. Deletions cut 7 bases from V and 7 bases from J, with 25 bases between. This CDR3 comprises 16 residues. This CDR3 is CSASSTTGTSTEKLFF. CDR3 coding DNA: TGCAGCGCCAGCAGCACTACCGGGACCTCGACTGAAAAACTGTTTTTT.

CDR3 sequence reads: CAISVDSVHGYTF. DNA for the CDR3: TGTGCCATCAGCGTTGATTCCGTTCATGGCTACACCTTC. J is TRBJ1-2 and V is TRBV10-3, with D unclear. The CDR3 totals 13 residues. Germline CDR1 reads ENHRY; CDR2 reads SYGVKD. Trimming took 6 bases from V and 6 from J, leaving 14 bases between them.

The chain employs TRBV10-3 and TRBJ1-5; maybe TRBD1 (6 bases). The CDR3 totals 17 residues. Germline V gene lookup returns CDR1 ENHRY and CDR2 SYGVKD. Trimming took off 7 bases at V and 0 bases at J, with 19 bases between the two ends. The CDR3 loop is CAIKDPRGGYSNQPQHF. The CDR3 nucleotides read TGTGCCATCAAGGACCCAAGGGGGGGATATAGCAATCAGCCCCAGCATTTT.

This clonotype was counted a few times. This rearrangement joins TRBV6-6 to TRBJ2-7; the D gene is possibly TRBD1 (7 bases). The germline V and J ends were trimmed by 6 bases and 4 bases, with 22 bases remaining between them. The CDR3 totals 16 residues. Looked up from germline, CDR1 is MNHNY and CDR2 is SVGAGI (reference sequence). CDR3 loop: CASSPSPRGTVYEQYF. The CDR3 DNA follows: TGTGCCAGCAGCCCCTCCCCTCGGGGGACAGTTTACGAGCAGTACTTC.

This clonotype was seen only a few times. This chain links TRBV7-3 with TRBJ1-5; TRBD2 matches 8 bases. The J call may be wrong; the DNA end is better matched by TRBJ2-3. The CDR3 extends over 16 amino acids. In germline, CDR1 is SGHTA, CDR2 FQGTGA. The CDR3 DNA reads TGTGCCAGCAGTTCCGGGCCGCGGGGGGTCACAGATACGCAGTATTTT. This encodes CASSSGPRGVTDTQYF.

V and J are TRBV5-1 and TRBJ1-2; maybe TRBD1 (6 bases). Germline CDR1 and CDR2: SGHRS and YFSETQ. The V end was cut by 2 bases, the J end by 4 bases, with 12 bases between. The CDR3 totals 14 residues. The CDR3, as DNA: TGCGCCAGCAGCTTTCGTGGGGGCGTCTATGGCTACACCTTC. Its protein product is CASSFRGGVYGYTF.